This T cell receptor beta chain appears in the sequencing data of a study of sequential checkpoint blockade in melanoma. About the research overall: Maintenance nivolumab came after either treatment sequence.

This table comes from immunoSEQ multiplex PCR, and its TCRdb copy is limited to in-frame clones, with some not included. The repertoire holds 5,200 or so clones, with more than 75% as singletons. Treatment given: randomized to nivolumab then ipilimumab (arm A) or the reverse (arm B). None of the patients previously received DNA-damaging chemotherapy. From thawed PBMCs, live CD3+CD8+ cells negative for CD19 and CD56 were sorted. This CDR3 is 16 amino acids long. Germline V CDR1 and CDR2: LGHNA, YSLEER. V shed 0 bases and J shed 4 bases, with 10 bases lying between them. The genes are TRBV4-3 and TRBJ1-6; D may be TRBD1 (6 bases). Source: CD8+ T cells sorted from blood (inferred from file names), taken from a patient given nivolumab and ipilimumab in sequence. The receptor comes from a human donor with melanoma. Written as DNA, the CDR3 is TGCGCCAGCAGCCAAGATAGCAGGGGTTATAATTCACCCCTCCACTTT. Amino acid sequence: CASSQDSRGYNSPLHF.